This entry lists 18 T cell receptor beta chains sequenced from one sample in a study of T cells in Graves' hyperthyroidism and ophthalmopathy. RNA transcripts were the template for amplifying TCR beta CDR3 regions. The HTBI primer set was used in a first-round RT-PCR of the TCR CDR3. Using its own MiXCR run on the multiplex PCR reads, TCRdb lists one record per CDR3 protein. The sample comprises under 400,000 distinct CDR3 sequences, more than 15% of which are singletons, and roughly 26% rests with the top ten. Material for sequencing was blood. The receptor set was obtained from a woman between 18 and 29 years old with Graves' hyperthyroidism that later progressed to Graves' ophthalmopathy.

This clonotype came up many times. The chain joins TRBV28 to TRBJ2-1, with D possibly matching TRBD1 (6 bases). The CDR3 covers 13 residues. V was clipped by 7 bases and J by 4 bases, with 11 bases between them. CDR1 MDHEN and CDR2 SYDVKM come from the germline V gene. The CDR3 DNA sequence: TGTGCCAGCACCAGCGACAGGTACAATGAGCAGTTCTTC. Translating it yields CASTSDRYNEQFF.

The chain is built from TRBV6-5 and TRBJ2-7; D not certain. Trimming removed 2 bases from V and 4 bases from J, with 9 bases in between. Germline V gene data show CDR1 as MNHEY and CDR2 as SVGAGI. This CDR3 spans 13 amino acids. This CDR3 reads CASSYSPRYEQYF. The CDR3 nucleotides are TGTGCCAGCAGTTACAGCCCTAGGTACGAGCAGTACTTC.

This clonotype was seen many times. The rearrangement uses TRBV24-1 and TRBJ1-2; D is uncertain. Germline V CDR1 and CDR2: KGHDR, SFDVKD. V gave up 2 bases and J gave up 4 bases, with 10 bases separating them. This CDR3 has 14 amino acids. The CDR3 protein is CATSDSVGGYGYTF. CDR3 sequence (DNA): TGTGCCACCAGTGATTCCGTCGGAGGCTATGGCTACACCTTC.

The sample holds many counts of this clonotype. V gene TRBV20-1 combines with J gene TRBJ2-3; TRBD1 is a possible D gene (6 bases). The germline V gene encodes CDR1 DFQATT and CDR2 SNEGSKA (reference sequence). V was trimmed by 6 bases and J by 4 bases, leaving 11 bases between them. CDR3 length equals 12 residues. The CDR3 bases are TGCAGTGCAAAACAGGGCCCAGATACGCAGTATTTT. Translation gives CSAKQGPDTQYF.

A word on this clonotype: A much larger clonotype is one base distant, so this may be a read error. The genes are TRBV28 and TRBJ2-2; D uncertain. There are 12 residues in the CDR3. CDR1 and CDR2 from the germline V gene are MDHEN and SYDVKM. Trimming took off 1 base at V and 6 bases at J, with 3 bases between the two ends. The CDR3 protein is CASSLFPGELFF. The CDR3 nucleotides are TGTGCCAGCAGTTTATTTCCCGGGGAGCTGTTTTTT.

The J gene is TRBJ2-4, the V gene TRBV7-9, with 7 bases fitting TRBD1. V shed 5 bases, J shed 0 bases, and the junction held 13 bases outside the gene matches. Germline-derived CDR1 and CDR2 are SEHNR and FQNEAQ (reference sequence). CDR3 length: 18 residues. The CDR3 protein is CASSPPRPGQLAKNIQYF. The CDR3 DNA reads TGTGCCAGCAGCCCCCCCCGTCCGGGACAGCTAGCCAAAAACATTCAGTACTTC.

This clonotype was observed many times. The chain recombines TRBV27 with TRBJ1-5, with D uncertain. Trimming pared 3 bases from V and 0 bases from J, leaving 9 bases between. The CDR3 length is 15 residues. CDR1 and CDR2 from the germline V gene are MNHEY and SMNVEV (reference sequence). CDR3 sequence: CASSFMRNSNQPQHF. DNA for the CDR3: TGTGCCAGCAGTTTTATGAGGAATAGCAATCAGCCCCAGCATTTT.

The V call is TRBV28, the J call TRBJ1-5, with TRBD1 identical over 8 bases. After removal of 8 bases from V and 5 bases from J, the junction contained 14 bases not matched to a gene. The CDR3 extends over 16 amino acids. The germline V gene encodes CDR1 MDHEN and CDR2 SYDVKM. The CDR3 DNA sequence: TGTGCCAGCGTTGGGGCGGGGCAGGGGGCATATCAGCCCCAGCATTTT. Its protein product is CASVGAGQGAYQPQHF.

The chain joins TRBV7-8 to TRBJ1-1; TRBD1 agrees at 11 bases. V dropped 6 bases and J dropped 5; count of bases not matched to a gene: 8. This CDR3 spans 15 amino acids. Per germline, CDR1 SGHVS and CDR2 FQNEAQ. The CDR3 spells CASRSGTGGWTEAFF. CDR3 bases: TGTGCCAGCAGGTCCGGGACAGGGGGTTGGACTGAAGCTTTCTTT. Supplemented by reference TRBV7-8 and TRBJ1-1, the full variable domain reads GAGVSQSPRYKVAKRGQDVALRCDPISGHVSLFWYQQALGQGPEFLTYFQNEAQLDKSGLPSDRFFAERPEGSVSTLKIQRTQQEDSAVYLCASRSGTGGWTEAFFGQGTRLTVV.

This clonotype showed up many times. This rearrangement joins TRBV6-2 or TRBV6-3 to TRBJ1-5; D possibly corresponds to TRBD1 (5 bases). The V end lost 1 base, the J end lost 7 bases, and 11 bases lay between the germline ends. This CDR3 has 14 amino acids. Germline V gives CDR1 MNHEY, CDR2 SVGEGT. For the CDR3, the DNA is TGTGCCAGCAGTTACTATGGAGGGGACCAGCCCCAGCATTTT. This gives the protein CASSYYGGDQPQHF.

V usage is TRBV6-1 and J usage is TRBJ2-2; tentative D call: TRBD1 (5 bases). CDR1 is MNHNS and CDR2 is SASEGT in the germline V gene. The CDR3 has 16 residues. V lost 3 bases and J 2 bases, leaving 13 bases between the germline ends. The CDR3 nucleotides read TGTGCCAGCAGTGAGTACGGCAGGGTTAACACCGGGGAGCTGTTTTTT. Protein: CASSEYGRVNTGELFF.

This clonotype was observed a few times. The chain uses TRBV5-1 and TRBJ1-2, with D unclear. Germline lookup yields CDR1 SGHRS and CDR2 YFSETQ. This CDR3 is built from 13 residues. V shed 1 base and J shed 2 bases, with 6 bases lying between them. The CDR3 nucleotides read TGCGCCAGCAGCTTGTCTACCAACTATGGCTACACCTTC. Translation: CASSLSTNYGYTF.

The chain employs TRBV19 and TRBJ1-5, with D maybe TRBD1 (5 bases). CDR1 LNHDA and CDR2 SQIVND come from the germline V gene (reference sequence). Trimming removed 4 bases from V and 10 bases from J, with 20 bases in between. This CDR3 contains 15 residues. The CDR3 sequence: CASSRPGRDVVPQHF. CDR3 sequence (DNA): TGTGCCAGTAGTAGACCGGGACGGGACGTCGTCCCCCAGCATTTT.

This clonotype has at least ten counts. The chain is built from TRBV7-6 and TRBJ2-3; the D gene is possibly TRBD2 (6 bases). Germline V gives CDR1 SGHVS, CDR2 FNYEAQ. The CDR3 length is 14 residues. Deletions cut 5 bases from V and 2 bases from J, with 11 bases between. The CDR3: CASSPGDLTDTQYF. In nucleotides, the CDR3 is TGTGCCAGCAGCCCGGGGGACCTCACAGATACGCAGTATTTT.

A note on this clonotype: One base away lies a much larger clone, so this may be a sequencing read error. The V and J genes are TRBV5-1 and TRBJ2-2; 9 bases align to TRBD2. The CDR3 is 15 residues long. CDR1 is SGHRS and CDR2 is YFSETQ in the germline V gene. The CDR3 spells CASSLVAGVTGELLF. The CDR3 nucleotides read TGCGCCAGCAGCTTGGTAGCGGGAGTCACCGGGGAGCTGCTTTTT.

J is TRBJ1-3 and V is TRBV6-2 or TRBV6-3; D perhaps matches TRBD1 (6 bases). Per germline, CDR1 MNHEY and CDR2 SVGEGT. Trimming took 0 bases from V and 4 from J, leaving 13 bases between them. The CDR3 consists of 16 residues. CDR3 nucleotides: TGTGCCAGCAGTTACTCGTCGGGGGCCGAAGGAAACACCATATATTTT. Protein product: CASSYSSGAEGNTIYF.

This clonotype appeared a few times. The chain couples TRBV6-1 to TRBJ2-1; TRBD2 matches 10 bases. Trimming took 6 bases from V and 7 from J; bases not matched to a gene: 24. Looked up from germline, CDR1 is MNHNS and CDR2 is SASEGT. The CDR3 contains 20 residues. As DNA, the CDR3 is TGTGCCAGCAGATGGGGGGGCCACGAGGCTAGCGGGAGTCAGGGAAATGAGCAGTTCTTC. It is translated as CASRWGGHEASGSQGNEQFF.

This clonotype has only a few counts. This chain links TRBV5-6 with TRBJ1-2, with D unresolved. The V gene's germline CDR1 is SGHDT and CDR2 YYEEEE. Trimming pared 1 base from V and 4 bases from J, leaving 11 bases between. This CDR3 is built from 14 residues. The CDR3 nucleotides read TGTGCCAGCAGCTTGCGGTATCCTCCCTATGGCTACACCTTC. This sequence encodes CASSLRYPPYGYTF.